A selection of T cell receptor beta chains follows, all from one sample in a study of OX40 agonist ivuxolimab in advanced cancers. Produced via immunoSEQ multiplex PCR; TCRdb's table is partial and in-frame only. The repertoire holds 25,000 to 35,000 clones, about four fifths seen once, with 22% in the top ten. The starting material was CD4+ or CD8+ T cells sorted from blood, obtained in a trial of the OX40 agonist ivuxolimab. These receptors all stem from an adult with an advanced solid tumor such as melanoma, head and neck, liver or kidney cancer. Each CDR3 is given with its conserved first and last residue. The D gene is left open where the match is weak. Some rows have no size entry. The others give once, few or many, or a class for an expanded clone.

TGTGCCAGCAGCGATTGGGACAGTCAAACTTCTGAAGCTTTCTTT CASSDWDSQTSEAFF TRBV9 once TRBJ1-1 TRBD1
TGTGCCAGCAGCTCTTCGGGGGGCCAAGAGACCCAGTACTTC CASSSSGGQETQYF TRBV5-6 - TRBJ2-5 TRBD2
TGTGCCAGCAGCTTAAGAGGGGATAATGAGCAGTTCTTC CASSLRGDNEQFF TRBV7-6 many TRBJ2-1 -
TGTGCCAGCAGCTTCGGACAGAGATATGGCTACACCTTC CASSFGQRYGYTF TRBV9 few TRBJ1-2 -
TGTGCCAGCAGCCTAGGGGCTAGCAGTACCCCCTACGAGCAGTACTTC CASSLGASSTPYEQYF TRBV9 - TRBJ2-7 -
TGTGCCAGCAGCTTTTGGCGGGGGGCCTACTACGAGCAGTACTTC CASSFWRGAYYEQYF TRBV5-4 - TRBJ2-7 TRBD2
TGCGCCAGCAGAGGACTAGCGGGGGACTCTGGGGCCAACGTCCTGACTTTC CASRGLAGDSGANVLTF TRBV5-1 once TRBJ2-6 TRBD2
TGTGCCAGCAGTTTACCGAACACTGAAGCTTTCTTT CASSLPNTEAFF TRBV27 - TRBJ1-1 -
TGTGCCAGCAGTTCGGACAGGCGGGACGAGCAGTACTTC CASSSDRRDEQYF TRBV2 once TRBJ2-7 TRBD1
TGTGCCAGCAGGGAGACAGGGGTAAGGGCGCCCCAGCATTTT CASRETGVRAPQHF TRBV6-6 - TRBJ1-5 TRBD1